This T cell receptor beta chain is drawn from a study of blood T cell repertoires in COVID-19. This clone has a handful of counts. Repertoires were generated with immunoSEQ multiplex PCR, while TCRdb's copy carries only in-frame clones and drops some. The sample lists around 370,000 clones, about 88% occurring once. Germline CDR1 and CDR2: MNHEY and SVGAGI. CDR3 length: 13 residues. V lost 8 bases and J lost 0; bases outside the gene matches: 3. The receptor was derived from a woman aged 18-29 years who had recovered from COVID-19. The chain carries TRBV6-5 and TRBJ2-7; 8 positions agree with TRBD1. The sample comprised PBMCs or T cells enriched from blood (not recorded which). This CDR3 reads CASGGQGSYEQYF. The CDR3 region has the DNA TGTGCCAGCGGAGGACAGGGCTCCTACGAGCAGTACTTC.